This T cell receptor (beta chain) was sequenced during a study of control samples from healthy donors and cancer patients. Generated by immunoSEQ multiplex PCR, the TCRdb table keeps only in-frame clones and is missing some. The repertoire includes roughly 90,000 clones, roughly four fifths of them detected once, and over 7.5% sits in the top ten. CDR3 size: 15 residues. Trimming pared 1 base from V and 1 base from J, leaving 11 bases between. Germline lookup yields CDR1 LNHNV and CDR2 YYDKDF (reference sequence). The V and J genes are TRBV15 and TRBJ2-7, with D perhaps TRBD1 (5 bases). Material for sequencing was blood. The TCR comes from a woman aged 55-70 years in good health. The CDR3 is CATSRGTGSSYEQYF. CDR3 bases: TGTGCCACCAGCAGAGGAACAGGTTCTTCCTACGAGCAGTACTTC.